The present entry profiles one T cell receptor beta chain with its context. Its antigen remains unidentified. The sample originates from a study of Siglec-9 on CD8 T cells in melanoma. General study points: In melanoma tumors, a Siglec-9-marked effector memory CD8+ subset reportedly appeared to accumulate.

The germline gives CDR1 SGHVS, CDR2 FQNEAQ. V trimming: 4 bases; J trimming: 1 base; junction bases outside the gene matches: 12. CDR3 length equals 17 residues. Sequencing used immunoSEQ multiplex PCR; TCRdb keeps in-frame clones, though not all of them. The sample comprises more than 30,000 clones, roughly 80% of which are singletons, and approximately 1.7% rests with the top ten. The chain carries TRBV7-8 and TRBJ1-2; TRBD1 aligns across 7 bases. This TCR was recovered from a human donor in good health. Input material: Siglec-9- CD8+ T cells sorted from blood. The CDR3 sequence is CASSSVVDRESNYGYTF. The CDR3 DNA reads TGTGCCAGCAGCTCTGTAGTAGACAGGGAGAGTAACTATGGCTACACCTTC.